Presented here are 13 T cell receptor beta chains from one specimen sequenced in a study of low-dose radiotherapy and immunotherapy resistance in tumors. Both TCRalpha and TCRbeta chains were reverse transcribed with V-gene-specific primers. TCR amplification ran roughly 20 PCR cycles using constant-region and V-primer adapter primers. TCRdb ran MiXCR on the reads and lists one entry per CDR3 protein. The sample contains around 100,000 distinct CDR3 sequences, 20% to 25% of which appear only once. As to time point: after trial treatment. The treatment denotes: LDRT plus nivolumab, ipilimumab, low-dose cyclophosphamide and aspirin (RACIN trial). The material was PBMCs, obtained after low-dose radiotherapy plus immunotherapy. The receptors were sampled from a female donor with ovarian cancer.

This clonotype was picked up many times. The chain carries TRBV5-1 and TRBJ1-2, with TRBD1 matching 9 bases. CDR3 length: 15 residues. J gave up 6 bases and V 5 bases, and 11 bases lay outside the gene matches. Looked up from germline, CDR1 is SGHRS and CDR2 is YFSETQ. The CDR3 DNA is TGCGCCAGCAGGGCAACCGGGACAGGGCCCAATGGCTACACCTTC. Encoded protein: CASRATGTGPNGYTF.

The chain's CDR3 is CASSLVGADTQYF. CDR3 nucleotide sequence: TGTGCCAGCAGCTTGGTTGGGGCAGATACGCAGTATTTT. V gene TRBV5-5 combines with J gene TRBJ2-3; D gene uncertain. The ends were cut back, 0 bases at V and 4 bases at J, with 6 bases in the middle. The CDR3 extends over 13 amino acids. The germline CDR1 and CDR2 sequences are SGHKS and YYEKEE (reference sequence). The full variable domain, in which reference TRBV5-5 and TRBJ2-3 provide the parts outside the CDR3, is DAGVTQSPTHLIKTRGQQVTLRCSPISGHKSVSWYQQVLGQGPQFIFQYYEKEERGRGNFPDRFSARQFPNYSSELNVNALLLGDSALYLCASSLVGADTQYFGPGTRLTVL.

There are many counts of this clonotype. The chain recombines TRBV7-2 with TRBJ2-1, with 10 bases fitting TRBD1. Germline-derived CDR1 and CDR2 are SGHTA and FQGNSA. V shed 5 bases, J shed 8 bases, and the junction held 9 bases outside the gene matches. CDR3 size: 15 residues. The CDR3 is CASSLRTGGGDEQFF. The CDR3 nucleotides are TGTGCCAGCAGCCTGAGGACAGGGGGAGGGGATGAGCAGTTCTTC.

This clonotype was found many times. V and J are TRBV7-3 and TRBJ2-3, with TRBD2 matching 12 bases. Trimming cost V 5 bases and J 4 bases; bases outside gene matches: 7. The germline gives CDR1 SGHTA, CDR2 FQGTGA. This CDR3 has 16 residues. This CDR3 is CASSLAGGRRADTQYF. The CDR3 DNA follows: TGTGCCAGCAGCCTAGCGGGGGGGCGGAGAGCAGATACGCAGTATTTT.

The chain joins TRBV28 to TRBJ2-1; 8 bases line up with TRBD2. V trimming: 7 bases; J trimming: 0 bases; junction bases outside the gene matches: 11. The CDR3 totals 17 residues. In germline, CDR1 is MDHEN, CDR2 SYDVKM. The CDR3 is CASTNWEGTSSYNEQFF. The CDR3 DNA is TGTGCCAGCACCAATTGGGAAGGGACTAGCTCCTACAATGAGCAGTTCTTC.

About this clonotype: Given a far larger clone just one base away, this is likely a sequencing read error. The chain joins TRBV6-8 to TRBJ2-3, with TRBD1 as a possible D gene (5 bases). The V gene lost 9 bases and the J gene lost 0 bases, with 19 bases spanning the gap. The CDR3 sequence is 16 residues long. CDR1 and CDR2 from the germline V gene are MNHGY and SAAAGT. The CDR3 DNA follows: TGTGCCAGGAGTCGCACCTGGGGCAAGAGCACAGATACGCAGTATTTT. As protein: CARSRTWGKSTDTQYF.

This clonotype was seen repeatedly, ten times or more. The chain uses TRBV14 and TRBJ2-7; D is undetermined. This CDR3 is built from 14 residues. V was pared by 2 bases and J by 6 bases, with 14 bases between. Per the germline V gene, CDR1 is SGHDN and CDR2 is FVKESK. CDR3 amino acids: CASSQIRSPGEQYF. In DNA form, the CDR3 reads TGTGCCAGCAGCCAAATCAGGTCCCCCGGCGAGCAGTACTTC.

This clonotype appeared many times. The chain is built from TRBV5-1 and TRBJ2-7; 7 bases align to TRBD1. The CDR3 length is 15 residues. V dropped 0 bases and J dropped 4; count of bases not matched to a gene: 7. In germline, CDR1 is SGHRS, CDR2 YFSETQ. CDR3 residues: CASSLGTGVRYEQYF. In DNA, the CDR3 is TGCGCCAGCAGCTTGGGAACAGGGGTTAGGTACGAGCAGTACTTC.

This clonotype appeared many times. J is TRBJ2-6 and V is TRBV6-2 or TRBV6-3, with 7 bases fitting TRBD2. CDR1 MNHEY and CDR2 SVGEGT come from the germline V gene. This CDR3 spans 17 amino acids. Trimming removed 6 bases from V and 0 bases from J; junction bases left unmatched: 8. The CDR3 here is CASRGGGSLSGANVLTF. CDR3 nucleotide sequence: TGTGCCAGCAGGGGGGGAGGGTCTCTCTCTGGGGCCAACGTCCTGACTTTC.

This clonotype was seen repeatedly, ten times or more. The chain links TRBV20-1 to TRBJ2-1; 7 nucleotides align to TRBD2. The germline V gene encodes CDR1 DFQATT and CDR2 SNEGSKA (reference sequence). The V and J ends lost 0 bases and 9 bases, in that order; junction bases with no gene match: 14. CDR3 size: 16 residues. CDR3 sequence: CSARDREAGSYGEQFF. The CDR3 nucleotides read TGCAGTGCTAGAGATCGGGAAGCGGGGTCATACGGTGAGCAGTTCTTC.

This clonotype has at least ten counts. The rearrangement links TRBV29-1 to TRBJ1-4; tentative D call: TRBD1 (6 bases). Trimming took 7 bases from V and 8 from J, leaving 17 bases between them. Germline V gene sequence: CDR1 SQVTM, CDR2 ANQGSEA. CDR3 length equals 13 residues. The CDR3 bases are TGCAGCGCAACACCCGGGCAGGGGGAAAAACTGTTTTTT. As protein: CSATPGQGEKLFF.

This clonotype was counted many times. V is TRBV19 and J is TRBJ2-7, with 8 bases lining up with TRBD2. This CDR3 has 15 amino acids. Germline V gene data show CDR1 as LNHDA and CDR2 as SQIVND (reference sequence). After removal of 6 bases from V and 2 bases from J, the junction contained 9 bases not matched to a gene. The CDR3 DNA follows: TGTGCCAGTAGCCCGGTGAGCGGGGGCACCTACGAGCAGTACTTC. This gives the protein CASSPVSGGTYEQYF.

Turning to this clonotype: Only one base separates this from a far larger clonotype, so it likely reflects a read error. The CDR3 DNA follows: TGTGCCAGCAGCTTGCTCAGAGGCGGGGAGCATTACTTC. This codes for CASSLLRGGEHYF. This rearrangement joins TRBV5-8 to TRBJ2-7; D might be TRBD2 (6 bases). This CDR3 is 13 amino acids long. Germline V gives CDR1 SGHTS, CDR2 YDEGEE.